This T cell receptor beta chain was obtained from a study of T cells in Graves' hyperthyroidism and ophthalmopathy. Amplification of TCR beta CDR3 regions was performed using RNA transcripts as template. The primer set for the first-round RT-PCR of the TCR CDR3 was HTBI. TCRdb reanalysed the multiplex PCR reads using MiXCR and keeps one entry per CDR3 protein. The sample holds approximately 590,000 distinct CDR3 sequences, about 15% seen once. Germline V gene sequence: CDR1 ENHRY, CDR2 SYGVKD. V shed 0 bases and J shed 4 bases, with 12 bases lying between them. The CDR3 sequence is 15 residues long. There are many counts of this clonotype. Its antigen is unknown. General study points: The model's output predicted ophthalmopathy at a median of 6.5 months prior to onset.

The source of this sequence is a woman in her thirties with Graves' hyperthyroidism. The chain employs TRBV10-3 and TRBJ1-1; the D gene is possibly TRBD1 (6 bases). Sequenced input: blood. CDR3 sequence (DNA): TGTGCCATCAGTGAGTCGGGGGGCTCGGTCACTGAAGCTTTCTTT. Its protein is CAISESGGSVTEAFF.